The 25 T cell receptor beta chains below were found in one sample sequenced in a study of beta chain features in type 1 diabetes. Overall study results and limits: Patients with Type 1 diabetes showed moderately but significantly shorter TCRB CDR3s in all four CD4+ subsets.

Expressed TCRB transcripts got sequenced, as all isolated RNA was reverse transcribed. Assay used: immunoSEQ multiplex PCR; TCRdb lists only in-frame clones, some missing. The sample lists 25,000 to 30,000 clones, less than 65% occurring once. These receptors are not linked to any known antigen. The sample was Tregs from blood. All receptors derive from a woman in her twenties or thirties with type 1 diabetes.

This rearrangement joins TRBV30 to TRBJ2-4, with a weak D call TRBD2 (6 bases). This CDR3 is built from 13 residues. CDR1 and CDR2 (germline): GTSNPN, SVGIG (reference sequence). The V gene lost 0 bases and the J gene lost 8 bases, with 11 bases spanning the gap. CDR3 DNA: TGTGCCTGGAGTGTAGTCGGGAGTTACATTCAGTACTTC. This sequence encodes CAWSVVGSYIQYF.

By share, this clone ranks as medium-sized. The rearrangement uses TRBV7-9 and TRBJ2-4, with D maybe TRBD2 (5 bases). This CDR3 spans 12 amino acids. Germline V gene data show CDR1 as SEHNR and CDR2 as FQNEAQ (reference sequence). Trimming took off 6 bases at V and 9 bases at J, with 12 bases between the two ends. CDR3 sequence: CASSYEGSIQYF. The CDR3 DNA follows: TGTGCCAGCAGTTACGAGGGAAGCATTCAGTACTTC.

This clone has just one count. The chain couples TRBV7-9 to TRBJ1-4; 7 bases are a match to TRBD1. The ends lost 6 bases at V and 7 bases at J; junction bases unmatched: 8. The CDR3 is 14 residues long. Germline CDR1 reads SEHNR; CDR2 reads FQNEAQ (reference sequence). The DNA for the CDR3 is TGTGCCAGCAGTCCACAGGGGTACAGTGAAAAACTGTTTTTT. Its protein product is CASSPQGYSEKLFF. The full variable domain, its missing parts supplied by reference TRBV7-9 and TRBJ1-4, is DTGVSQNPRHKITKRGQNVTFRCDPISEHNRLYWYRQTLGQGPEFLTYFQNEAQLEKSRLLSDRFSAERPKGSFSTLEIQRTEQGDSAMYLCASSPQGYSEKLFFGSGTQLSVL.

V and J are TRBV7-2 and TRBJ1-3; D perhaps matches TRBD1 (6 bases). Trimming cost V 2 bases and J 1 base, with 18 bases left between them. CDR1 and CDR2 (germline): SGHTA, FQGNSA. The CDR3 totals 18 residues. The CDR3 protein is CASSLRTSTGQSGNTIYF. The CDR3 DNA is TGTGCCAGCAGCTTAAGGACTTCGACAGGACAATCTGGAAACACCATATATTTT.

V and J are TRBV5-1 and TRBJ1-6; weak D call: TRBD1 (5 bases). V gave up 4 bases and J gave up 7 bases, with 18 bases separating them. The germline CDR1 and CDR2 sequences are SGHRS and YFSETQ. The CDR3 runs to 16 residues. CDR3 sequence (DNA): TGCGCCAGCAGCGATCGCAGGGTTGCAGGCAATTCACCCCTCCACTTT. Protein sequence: CASSDRRVAGNSPLHF.

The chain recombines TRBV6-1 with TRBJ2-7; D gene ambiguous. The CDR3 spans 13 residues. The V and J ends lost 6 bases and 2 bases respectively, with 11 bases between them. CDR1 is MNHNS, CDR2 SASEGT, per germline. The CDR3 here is CASRIPGTYEQYF. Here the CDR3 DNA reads TGTGCCAGCAGGATCCCAGGAACCTACGAGCAGTACTTC.

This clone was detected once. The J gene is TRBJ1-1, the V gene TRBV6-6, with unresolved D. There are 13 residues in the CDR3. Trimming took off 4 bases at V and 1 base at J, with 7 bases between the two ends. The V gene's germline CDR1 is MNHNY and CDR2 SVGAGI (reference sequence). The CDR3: CASSFSENTEAFF. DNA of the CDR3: TGTGCCAGCAGTTTCAGTGAGAACACTGAAGCTTTCTTT.

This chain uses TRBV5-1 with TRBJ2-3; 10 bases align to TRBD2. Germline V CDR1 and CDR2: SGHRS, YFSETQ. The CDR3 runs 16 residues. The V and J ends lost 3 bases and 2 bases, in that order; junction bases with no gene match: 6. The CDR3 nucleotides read TGCGCCAGCAGCTCGGGACTAGCGTATAACACAGATACGCAGTATTTT. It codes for CASSSGLAYNTDTQYF.

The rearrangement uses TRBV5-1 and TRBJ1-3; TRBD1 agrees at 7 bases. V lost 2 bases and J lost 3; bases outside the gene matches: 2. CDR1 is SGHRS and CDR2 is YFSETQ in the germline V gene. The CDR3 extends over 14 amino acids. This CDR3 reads CASSLQGIGNTIYF. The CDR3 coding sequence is TGCGCCAGCAGCTTACAGGGGATTGGAAACACCATATATTTT.

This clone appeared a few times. DNA of the CDR3: TGTGCCAGCAGGGGAGGAGGCTATGGCTACACCTTC. Its translation is CASRGGGYGYTF. The V call is TRBV2, the J call TRBJ1-2, with no clear D. Germline V gene data show CDR1 as SNHLY and CDR2 as FYNNEI. The V end was cut by 6 bases, the J end by 4 bases, with 9 bases between. There are 12 residues in the CDR3.

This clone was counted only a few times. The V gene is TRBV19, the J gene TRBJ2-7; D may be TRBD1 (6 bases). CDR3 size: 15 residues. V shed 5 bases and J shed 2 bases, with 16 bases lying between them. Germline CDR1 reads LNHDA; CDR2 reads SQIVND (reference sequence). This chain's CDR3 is CASSLGTTFTYEQYF. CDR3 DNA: TGTGCCAGTAGTCTCGGGACAACCTTTACCTACGAGCAGTACTTC.

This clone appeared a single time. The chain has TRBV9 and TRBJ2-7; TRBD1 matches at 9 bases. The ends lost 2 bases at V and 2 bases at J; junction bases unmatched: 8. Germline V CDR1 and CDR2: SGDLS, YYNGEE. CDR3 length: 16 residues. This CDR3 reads CASSVGQGPTPYEQYF. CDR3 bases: TGTGCCAGCAGCGTCGGACAGGGGCCCACCCCCTACGAGCAGTACTTC.

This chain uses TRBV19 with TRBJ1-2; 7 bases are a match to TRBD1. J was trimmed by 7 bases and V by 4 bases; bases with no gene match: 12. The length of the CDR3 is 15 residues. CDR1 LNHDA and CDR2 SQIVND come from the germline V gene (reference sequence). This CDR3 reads CASSTTTDRVFGYTF. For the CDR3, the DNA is TGTGCCAGTAGTACCACAACCGACAGGGTGTTTGGCTACACCTTC.

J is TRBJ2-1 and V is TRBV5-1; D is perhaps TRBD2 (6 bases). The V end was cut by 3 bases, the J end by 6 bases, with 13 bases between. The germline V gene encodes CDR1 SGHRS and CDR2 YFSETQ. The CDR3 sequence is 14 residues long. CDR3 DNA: TGCGCCAGCAGCTCGGGGACTTATGGCAATGAGCAGTTCTTC. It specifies CASSSGTYGNEQFF.

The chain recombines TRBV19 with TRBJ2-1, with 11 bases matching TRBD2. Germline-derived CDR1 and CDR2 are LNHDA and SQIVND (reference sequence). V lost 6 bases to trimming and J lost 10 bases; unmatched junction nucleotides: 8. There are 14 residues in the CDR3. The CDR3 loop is CASSRSGRASEQFF. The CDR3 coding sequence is TGTGCCAGTAGCCGTAGCGGGAGGGCCTCGGAGCAGTTCTTC. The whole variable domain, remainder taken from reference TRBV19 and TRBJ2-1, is DGGITQSPKYLFRKEGQNVTLSCEQNLNHDAMYWYRQDPGQGLRLIYYSQIVNDFQKGDIAEGYSVSREKKESFPLTVTSAQKNPTAFYLCASSRSGRASEQFFGPGTRLTVL.

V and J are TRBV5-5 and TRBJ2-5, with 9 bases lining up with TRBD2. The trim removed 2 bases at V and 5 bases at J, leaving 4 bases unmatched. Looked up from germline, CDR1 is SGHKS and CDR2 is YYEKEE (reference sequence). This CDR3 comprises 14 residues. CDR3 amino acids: CASSLAGGTETQYF. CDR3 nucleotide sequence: TGTGCCAGCAGCTTAGCGGGAGGTACGGAGACCCAGTACTTC.

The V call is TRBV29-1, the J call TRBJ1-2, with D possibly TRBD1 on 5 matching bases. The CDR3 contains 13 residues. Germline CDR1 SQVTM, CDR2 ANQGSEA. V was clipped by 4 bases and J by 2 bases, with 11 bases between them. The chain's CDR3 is CSVVGWGNYGYTF. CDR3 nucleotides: TGCAGCGTTGTAGGATGGGGCAACTATGGCTACACCTTC.

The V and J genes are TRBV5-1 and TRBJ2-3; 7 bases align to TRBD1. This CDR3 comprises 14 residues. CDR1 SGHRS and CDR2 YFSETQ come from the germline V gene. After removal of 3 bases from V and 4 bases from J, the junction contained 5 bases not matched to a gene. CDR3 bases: TGCGCCAGCAGCTCCGACAGGGTTCCAGATACGCAGTATTTT. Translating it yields CASSSDRVPDTQYF.

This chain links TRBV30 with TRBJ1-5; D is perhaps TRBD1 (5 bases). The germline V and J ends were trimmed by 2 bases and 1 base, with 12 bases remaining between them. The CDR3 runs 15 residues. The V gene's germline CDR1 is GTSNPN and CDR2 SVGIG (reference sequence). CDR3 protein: CAWSTSGWSNQPQHF. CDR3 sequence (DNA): TGTGCCTGGAGTACCTCAGGGTGGAGCAATCAGCCCCAGCATTTT.

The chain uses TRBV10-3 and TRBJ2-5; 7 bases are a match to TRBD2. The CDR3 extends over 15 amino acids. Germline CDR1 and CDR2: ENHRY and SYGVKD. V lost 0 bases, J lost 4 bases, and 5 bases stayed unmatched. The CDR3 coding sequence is TGTGCCATCAGTGAGTCCGGGACTAACGGAGAGACCCAGTACTTC. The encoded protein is CAISESGTNGETQYF.

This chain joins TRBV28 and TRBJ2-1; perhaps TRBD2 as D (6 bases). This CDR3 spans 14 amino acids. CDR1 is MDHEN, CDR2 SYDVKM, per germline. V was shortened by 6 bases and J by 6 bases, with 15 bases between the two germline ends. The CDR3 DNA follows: TGTGCCAGCAGCCCCGAGCGGAGGGCCAATGAGCAGTTCTTC. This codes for CASSPERRANEQFF. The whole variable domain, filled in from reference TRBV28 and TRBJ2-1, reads DVKVTQSSRYLVKRTGEKVFLECVQDMDHENMFWYRQDPGLGLRLIYFSYDVKMKEKGDIPEGYSVSREKKERFSLILESASTNQTSMYLCASSPERRANEQFFGPGTRLTVL.

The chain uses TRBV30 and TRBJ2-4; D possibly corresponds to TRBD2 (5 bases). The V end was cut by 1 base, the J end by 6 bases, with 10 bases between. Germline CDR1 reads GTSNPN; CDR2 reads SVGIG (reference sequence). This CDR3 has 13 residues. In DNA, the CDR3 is TGTGCCTGGAGTGGTGGGAGAGGAAACATTCAGTACTTC. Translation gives CAWSGGRGNIQYF. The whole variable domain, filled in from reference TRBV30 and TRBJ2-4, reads SQTIHQWPATLVQPVGSPLSLECTVEGTSNPNLYWYRQAAGRGLQLLFYSVGIGQISSEVPQNLSASRPQDRQFILSSKKLLLSDSGFYLCAWSGGRGNIQYFGAGTRLSVL.

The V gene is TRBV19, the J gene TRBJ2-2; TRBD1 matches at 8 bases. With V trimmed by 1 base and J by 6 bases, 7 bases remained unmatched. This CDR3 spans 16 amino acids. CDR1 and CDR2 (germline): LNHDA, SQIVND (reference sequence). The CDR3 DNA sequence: TGTGCCAGTAGTATAGGTCCAGGGGGCGCGGCCGGGGAGCTGTTTTTT. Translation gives CASSIGPGGAAGELFF.

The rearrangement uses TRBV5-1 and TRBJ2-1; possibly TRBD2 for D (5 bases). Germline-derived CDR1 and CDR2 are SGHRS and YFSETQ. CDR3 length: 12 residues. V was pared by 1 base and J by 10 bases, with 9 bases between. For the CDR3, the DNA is TGCGCCAGCAGCTTGTCCGAGGGCGAGCAGTTCTTC. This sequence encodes CASSLSEGEQFF.

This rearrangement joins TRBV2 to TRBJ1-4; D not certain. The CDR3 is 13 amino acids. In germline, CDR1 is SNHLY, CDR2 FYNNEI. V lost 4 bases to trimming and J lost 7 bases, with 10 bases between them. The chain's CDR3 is CASSALRVEKLFF. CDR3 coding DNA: TGTGCCAGCAGTGCCTTGCGGGTTGAAAAACTGTTTTTT.